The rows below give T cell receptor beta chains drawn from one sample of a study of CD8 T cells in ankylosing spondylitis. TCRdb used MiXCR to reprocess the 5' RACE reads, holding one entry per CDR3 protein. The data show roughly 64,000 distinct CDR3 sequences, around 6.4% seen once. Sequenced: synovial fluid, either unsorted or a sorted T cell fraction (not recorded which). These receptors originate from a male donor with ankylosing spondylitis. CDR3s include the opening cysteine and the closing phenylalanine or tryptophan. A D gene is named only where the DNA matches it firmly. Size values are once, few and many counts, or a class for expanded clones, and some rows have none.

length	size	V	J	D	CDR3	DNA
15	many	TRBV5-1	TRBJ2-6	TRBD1	CASSIQGAEANVLTF	TGCGCCAGCAGCATACAGGGGGCAGAGGCCAACGTCCTGACTTTC
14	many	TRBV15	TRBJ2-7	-	CATSRDPQGYEQYF	TGTGCCACCAGCAGAGATCCTCAGGGATACGAGCAGTACTTC
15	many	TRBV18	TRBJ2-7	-	CASSPGQQRPYEQYF	TGTGCCAGCTCACCTGGACAGCAGCGACCCTACGAGCAGTACTTC
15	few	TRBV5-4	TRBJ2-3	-	CASSLGLRITDTQYF	TGTGCCAGCAGCTTGGGACTCAGAATCACAGATACGCAGTATTTT
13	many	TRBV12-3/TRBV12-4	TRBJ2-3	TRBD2	CASSPGGGYTQYF	TGTGCCAGCAGCCCGGGGGGAGGATATACGCAGTATTTT
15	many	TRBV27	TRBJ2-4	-	CASSLGGAGGNIQYF	TGTGCCAGCAGTTTAGGGGGCGCCGGGGGAAACATTCAGTACTTC
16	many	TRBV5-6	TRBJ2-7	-	CASSPPSGVHSYEQYF	TGTGCCAGCAGCCCCCCCTCAGGGGTGCATTCCTACGAGCAGTACTTC
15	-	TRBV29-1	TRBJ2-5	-	CSVSQGLGTQETQYF	TGCAGCGTTAGTCAGGGGCTAGGGACACAAGAGACCCAGTACTTC
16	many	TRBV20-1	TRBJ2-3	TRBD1	CSADEDRGRFSDTQYF	TGCAGTGCGGATGAAGACAGGGGGCGCTTCTCAGATACGCAGTATTTT
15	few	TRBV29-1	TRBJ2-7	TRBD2	CSVGGATSGTYEQYF	TGCAGCGTTGGTGGGGCGACTAGCGGGACTTACGAGCAGTACTTC
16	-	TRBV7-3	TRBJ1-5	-	CASSLYPQLPRQPQHF	TGTGCCAGCAGCTTATATCCGCAATTGCCTCGTCAGCCCCAGCATTTT
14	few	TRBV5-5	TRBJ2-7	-	CASGHGQHSYEQYF	TGTGCCAGCGGCCACGGACAGCACTCCTACGAGCAGTACTTC
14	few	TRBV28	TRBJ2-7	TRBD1	CASSLAGGRYEQYF	TGTGCCAGCAGTTTGGCAGGGGGCCGATACGAGCAGTACTTC
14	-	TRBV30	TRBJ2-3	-	CAWRVGTLGDTQYF	TGTGCCTGGAGGGTCGGTACTCTCGGAGATACGCAGTATTTT
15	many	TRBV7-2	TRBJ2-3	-	CASSLIATFTDTQYF	TGTGCCAGCAGCTTAATAGCGACGTTCACAGATACGCAGTATTTT
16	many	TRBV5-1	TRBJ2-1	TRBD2	CASSSTPSGAYNEQFF	TGCGCCAGCAGCTCGACCCCTAGCGGGGCCTACAATGAGCAGTTCTTC
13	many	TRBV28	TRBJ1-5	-	CASSPGTIQPQHF	TGTGCCAGCAGTCCCGGGACAATTCAGCCCCAGCATTTT
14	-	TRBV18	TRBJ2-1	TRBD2	CASSPVGGPDEQFF	TGTGCCAGCTCACCAGTGGGAGGGCCCGATGAGCAGTTCTTC
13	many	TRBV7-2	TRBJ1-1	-	CASSLEGRRIAFF	TGTGCCAGCAGCTTAGAGGGGCGGCGTATAGCTTTCTTT
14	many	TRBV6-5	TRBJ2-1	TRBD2	CASQISGRYNEQFF	TGTGCCAGCCAAATAAGCGGGAGGTACAATGAGCAGTTCTTC
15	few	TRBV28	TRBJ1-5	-	CASSPLGGDEQPQHF	TGTGCCAGCAGTCCCTTGGGGGGCGACGAACAGCCCCAGCATTTT
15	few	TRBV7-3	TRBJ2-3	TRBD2	CASSFGAGGSDTQYF	TGTGCCAGCAGCTTCGGGGCGGGAGGGTCAGATACGCAGTATTTT
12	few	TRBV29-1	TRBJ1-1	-	CSAHWTNTEAFF	TGCAGCGCTCATTGGACGAACACTGAAGCTTTCTTT
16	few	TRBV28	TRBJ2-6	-	CASRGGRFSGANVLTF	TGTGCCAGCAGGGGGGGACGCTTCTCTGGGGCCAACGTCCTGACTTTC
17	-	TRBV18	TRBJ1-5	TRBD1	CASSPRQGARGNQPQHF	TGTGCCAGCTCACCGCGGCAGGGGGCGAGGGGCAATCAGCCCCAGCATTTT
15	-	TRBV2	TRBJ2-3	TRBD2	CASRHPGLAGDTQYF	TGTGCCAGCCGCCACCCCGGACTAGCGGGAGATACGCAGTATTTT
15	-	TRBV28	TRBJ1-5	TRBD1	CASSSSGTGNQPQHF	TGTGCCAGCAGTTCGTCCGGGACAGGGAATCAGCCCCAGCATTTT
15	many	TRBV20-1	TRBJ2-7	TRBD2	CSAIRGTSGAYEQYF	TGCAGTGCTATAAGGGGGACTAGCGGGGCATACGAGCAGTACTTC
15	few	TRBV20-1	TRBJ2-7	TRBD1	CSASPAAGGSYEQYF	TGCAGTGCTAGTCCCGCCGCAGGGGGCTCCTACGAGCAGTACTTC
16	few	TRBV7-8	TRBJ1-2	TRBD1	CASSSYEGGQFKGYTF	TGTGCCAGCAGCTCATACGAAGGGGGACAGTTTAAGGGCTACACCTTC
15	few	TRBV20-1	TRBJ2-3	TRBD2	CSARLAGGPIDTQYF	TGCAGTGCTAGGCTTGCGGGAGGGCCTATAGATACGCAGTATTTT
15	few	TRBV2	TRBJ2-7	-	CASSDQGGPPYEQYF	TGTGCCAGCAGTGATCAAGGGGGGCCCCCCTACGAGCAGTACTTC
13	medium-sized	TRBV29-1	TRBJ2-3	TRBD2	CSVSGRATDTQYF	TGCAGCGTTAGCGGGAGGGCAACAGATACGCAGTATTTT
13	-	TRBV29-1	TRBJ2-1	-	CSALVRGIYDGVF	TGCAGCGCCCTAGTAAGGGGCATTTACGATGGGGTCTTC
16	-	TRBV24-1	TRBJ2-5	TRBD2	CATSDSTLAEGETQYF	TGTGCCACCAGTGATTCGACCCTAGCGGAGGGGGAGACCCAGTACTTC
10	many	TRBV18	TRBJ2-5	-	CASSQETQYF	TGTGCCAGCAGCCAAGAGACCCAGTACTTC
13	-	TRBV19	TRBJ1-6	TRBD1	CASNPGQNSPLHF	TGTGCCAGCAATCCGGGACAGAATTCACCCCTCCACTTT
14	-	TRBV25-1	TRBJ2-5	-	CASSESWGGETQYF	TGTGCCAGCAGTGAATCGTGGGGTGGGGAGACCCAGTACTTC
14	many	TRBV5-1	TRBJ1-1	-	CASSLAVGSSSAFF	TGCGCCAGCAGCTTGGCCGTGGGTTCTTCGTCAGCTTTCTTT
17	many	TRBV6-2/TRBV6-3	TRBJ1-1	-	CASSGGGNEDMNTEAFF	TGTGCCAGCAGTGGAGGGGGAAACGAGGACATGAACACTGAAGCTTTCTTT
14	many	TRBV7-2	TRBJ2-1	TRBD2	CASSLARTSGEQFF	TGTGCCAGCAGCTTAGCCCGGACTAGCGGGGAGCAGTTCTTC
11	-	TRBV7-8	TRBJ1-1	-	CASSPARQAFF	TGTGCCAGCAGCCCCGCCAGACAAGCTTTCTTT
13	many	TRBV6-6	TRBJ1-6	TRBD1	CASRGQGNSPLHF	TGTGCCAGCAGAGGACAGGGGAATTCACCCCTCCACTTT
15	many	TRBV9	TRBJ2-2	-	CASSVVPGGVGELFF	TGTGCCAGCAGCGTAGTTCCAGGGGGGGTCGGGGAGCTGTTTTTT
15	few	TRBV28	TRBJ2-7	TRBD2	CASSLWGSGSSEQYF	TGTGCCAGCAGTTTATGGGGTAGCGGGAGTTCCGAGCAGTACTTC
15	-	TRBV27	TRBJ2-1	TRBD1	CASSKNGDRNNEQFF	TGTGCCAGCAGCAAAAATGGGGACAGAAACAATGAGCAGTTCTTC
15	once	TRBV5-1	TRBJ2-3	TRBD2	CASSIIAGGTDTQYF	TGCGCCAGCAGCATCATAGCGGGAGGGACAGATACGCAGTATTTT
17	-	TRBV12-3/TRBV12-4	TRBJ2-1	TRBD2	CAFRGLAGGQSYNEQFF	TGTGCCTTCAGAGGACTAGCGGGAGGGCAATCCTACAATGAGCAGTTCTTC
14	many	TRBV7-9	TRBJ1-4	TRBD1	CASSSGQYNEKLFF	TGTGCCAGCAGCTCGGGACAGTATAATGAAAAACTGTTTTTT
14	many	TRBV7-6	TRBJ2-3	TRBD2	CASSSGLATDTQYF	TGTGCCAGCAGCTCGGGACTAGCAACAGATACGCAGTATTTT
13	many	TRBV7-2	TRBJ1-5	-	CASSFAPNQPQHF	TGTGCCAGCAGCTTTGCGCCCAATCAGCCCCAGCATTTT
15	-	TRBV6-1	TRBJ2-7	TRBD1	CASSTGGRPSYEQYF	TGTGCCAGCAGTACAGGGGGCCGGCCGTCCTACGAGCAGTACTTC
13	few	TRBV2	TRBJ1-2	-	CASSAQGPYGYTF	TGTGCCAGCAGTGCTCAGGGTCCCTATGGCTACACCTTC
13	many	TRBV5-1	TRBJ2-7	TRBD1	CASNGGQGYEQYF	TGCGCCAGCAACGGGGGACAGGGCTACGAGCAGTACTTC
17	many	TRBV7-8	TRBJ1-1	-	CASSLSSGGPGLTEAFF	TGTGCCAGCAGCTTAAGCTCGGGCGGACCGGGCCTCACTGAAGCTTTCTTT